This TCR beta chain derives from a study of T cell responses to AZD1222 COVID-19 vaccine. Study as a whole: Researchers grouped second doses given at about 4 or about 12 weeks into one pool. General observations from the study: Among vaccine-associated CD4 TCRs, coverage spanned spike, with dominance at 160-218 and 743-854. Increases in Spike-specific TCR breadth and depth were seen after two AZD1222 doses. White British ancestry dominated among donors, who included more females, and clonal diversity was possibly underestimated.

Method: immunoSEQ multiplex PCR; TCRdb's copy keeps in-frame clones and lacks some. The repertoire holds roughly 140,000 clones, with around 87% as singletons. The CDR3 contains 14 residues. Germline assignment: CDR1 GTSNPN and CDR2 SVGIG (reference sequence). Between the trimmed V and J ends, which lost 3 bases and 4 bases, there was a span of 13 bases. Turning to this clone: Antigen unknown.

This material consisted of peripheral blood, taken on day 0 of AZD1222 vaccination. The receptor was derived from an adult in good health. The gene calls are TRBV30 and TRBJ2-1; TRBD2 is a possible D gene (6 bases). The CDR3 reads CAWSRGGVYNEQFF. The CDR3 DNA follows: TGTGCCTGGAGCCGTGGAGGGGTATACAATGAGCAGTTCTTC.